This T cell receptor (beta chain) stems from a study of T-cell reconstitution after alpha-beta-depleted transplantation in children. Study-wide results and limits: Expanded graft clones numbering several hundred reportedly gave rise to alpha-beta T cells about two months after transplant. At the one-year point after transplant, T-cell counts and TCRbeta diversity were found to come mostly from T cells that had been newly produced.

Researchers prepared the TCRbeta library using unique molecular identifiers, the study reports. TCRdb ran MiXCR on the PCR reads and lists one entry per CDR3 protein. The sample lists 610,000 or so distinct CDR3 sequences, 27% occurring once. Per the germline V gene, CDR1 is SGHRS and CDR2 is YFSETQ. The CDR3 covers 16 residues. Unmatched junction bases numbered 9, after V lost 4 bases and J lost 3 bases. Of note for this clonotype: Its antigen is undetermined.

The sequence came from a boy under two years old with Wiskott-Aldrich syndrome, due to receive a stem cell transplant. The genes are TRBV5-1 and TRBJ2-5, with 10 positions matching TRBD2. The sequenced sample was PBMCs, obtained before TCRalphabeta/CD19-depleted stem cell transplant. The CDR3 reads CASSPRASGGKETQYF. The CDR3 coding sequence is TGCGCCAGCAGCCCCAGGGCTAGCGGGGGCAAAGAGACCCAGTACTTC.